One sample yielded the 17 T cell receptor beta chains listed below, sequenced in a study of vaccination and CD4 T cells after COVID-19. No antigen has been identified for these receptors. The treatment is: approximately nine-day PBMC culture with coronavirus spike peptide pools or control peptides (ViraFEST assay). Oncomine TCR Beta short-read sequencing was applied to DNA from cultured CD4+ T cells. TCRdb used MiXCR to reprocess the PCR reads, holding one entry per CDR3 protein. The sample gives 4,600 or so distinct CDR3 sequences, less than 45% of which show up once; roughly 40% is in the top ten. The sample consisted of CD4+ T cells from blood, cultured in vitro. The source is a human donor who had recovered from COVID-19.

The V and J genes are TRBV20-1 and TRBJ2-3; D gene uncertain. The CDR3 loop spans 14 amino acids. Germline CDR1 is DFQATT and CDR2 is SNEGSKA (reference sequence). Between the trimmed V and J ends, which lost 1 base and 4 bases, there was a span of 12 bases. CDR3 loop: CSARGRHWADTQYF. CDR3 sequence (DNA): TGCAGTGCTAGAGGGCGGCACTGGGCAGATACGCAGTATTTT.

V gene TRBV18 combines with J gene TRBJ1-2; TRBD1 matches at 9 bases. Germline-derived CDR1 and CDR2 are KGHSH and LQKENI. The V gene end was trimmed by 1 base and the J gene end by 3 bases; junction bases not matched to a gene: 6. The CDR3 consists of 16 residues. The CDR3 DNA reads as TGTGCCAGCTCACCACGGACAGGGGTTAGGGACTATGGCTACACCTTC. Amino acids: CASSPRTGVRDYGYTF.

This clonotype has only a few counts. This sequence joins TRBV20-1 and TRBJ1-5; the D is unclear. V shed 3 bases and J shed 6 bases, with 9 bases lying between them. Germline CDR1 is DFQATT and CDR2 is SNEGSKA (reference sequence). This CDR3 region has 12 residues. The CDR3 is CSARAGSQPQHF. The CDR3 region has the DNA TGCAGTGCTAGGGCGGGGAGTCAGCCCCAGCATTTT.

The genes are TRBV20-1 and TRBJ2-2; D is uncertain. The CDR3 has 14 amino acids. V lost 2 bases and J lost 0, with 7 bases in between. Germline CDR1 is DFQATT and CDR2 is SNEGSKA (reference sequence). The CDR3 spells CSARQRTNTGELFF. CDR3 coding DNA: TGCAGTGCTAGACAGAGAACGAACACCGGGGAGCTGTTTTTT.

This rearrangement joins TRBV15 to TRBJ2-3, with D possibly matching TRBD2 (5 bases). Trimming removed 3 bases from V and 3 bases from J, with 13 bases in between. Germline lookup yields CDR1 LNHNV and CDR2 YYDKDF (reference sequence). There are 15 residues in the CDR3. The CDR3 DNA follows: TGTGCCACCAGCAGGTCTTACGGGGAAACAGATACGCAGTATTTT. Its protein is CATSRSYGETDTQYF.

The chain uses TRBV20-1 and TRBJ2-5, with TRBD2 as a possible D gene (6 bases). Germline assignment: CDR1 DFQATT and CDR2 SNEGSKA (reference sequence). V lost 3 bases and J lost 1, with 18 bases in between. The CDR3 covers 16 residues. The CDR3 bases are TGCAGTGCTAGGGGTCCGGAGCGGGCGATCCAAGAGACCCAGTACTTC. Translating it yields CSARGPERAIQETQYF.

By sample fraction, this clonotype is medium-sized (0.01 to 0.1%). J is TRBJ1-3 and V is TRBV7-6; 8 bases are shared with TRBD1. J was trimmed by 2 bases and V by 0 bases; bases with no gene match: 0. CDR1 and CDR2 from the germline V gene are SGHVS and FNYEAQ. This CDR3 has 15 amino acids. The CDR3: CASSLATGAGNTIYF. In nucleotides, the CDR3 is TGTGCCAGCAGCTTAGCGACAGGGGCTGGAAACACCATATATTTT. The complete variable domain, with remaining parts taken from reference TRBV7-6 and TRBJ1-3, reads GAGVSQSPRYKVTKRGQDVALRCDPISGHVSLYWYRQALGQGPEFLTYFNYEAQQDKSGLPNDRFSAERPEGSISTLTIQRTEQRDSAMYRCASSLATGAGNTIYFGEGSWLTVV.

This chain joins TRBV18 and TRBJ1-2; unclear D gene. This CDR3 is 13 amino acids long. V was trimmed by 2 bases and J by 2 bases, leaving 6 bases between them. The germline CDR1 and CDR2 sequences are KGHSH and LQKENI. CDR3 bases: TGTGCCAGCTCACCAGTGGGGAACTATGGCTACACCTTC. The encoded protein is CASSPVGNYGYTF.

This chain links TRBV11-3 with TRBJ2-2; no reliable D call. CDR3 length: 14 residues. The V gene's germline CDR1 is SGHNT and CDR2 YENEEA. The V gene lost 5 bases and the J gene lost 3 bases, with 10 bases spanning the gap. The CDR3 reads CASSPRADTGELFF. CDR3 nucleotides: TGTGCCAGCAGCCCCCGGGCGGACACCGGGGAGCTGTTTTTT.

The chain has TRBV4-2 and TRBJ1-5; TRBD1 matches 9 bases. The CDR3 is 15 residues long. The V gene end was trimmed by 3 bases and the J gene end by 4 bases; junction bases not matched to a gene: 4. Germline values: CDR1 LGHNA, CDR2 YNFKEQ. The CDR3: CASSHGQGRNQPQHF. In DNA form, the CDR3 reads TGTGCCAGCAGCCACGGACAGGGGCGTAATCAGCCCCAGCATTTT.

A few counts support this clonotype. The chain links TRBV7-6 to TRBJ1-3; D remains ambiguous. V was clipped by 1 base and J by 0 bases, with 13 bases between them. Germline CDR1 SGHVS, CDR2 FNYEAQ. The CDR3 has 17 residues. CDR3 sequence (DNA): TGTGCCAGCAGCTTAGGGGCTTGGGATGGCTCTGGAAACACCATATATTTT. As protein: CASSLGAWDGSGNTIYF.

Relative to its sample, this clonotype is medium-sized. CDR3 in amino acids: CSARGRAGYNSPLHF. The DNA of the CDR3 is TGCAGTGCTAGGGGCAGGGCTGGATATAATTCACCCCTCCACTTT. J is TRBJ1-6 and V is TRBV20-1, with D perhaps matching TRBD1 (5 bases). This CDR3 is built from 15 residues. CDR1 is DFQATT and CDR2 is SNEGSKA in the germline V gene (reference sequence). V was trimmed by 3 bases and J by 4 bases, leaving 13 bases between them.

The table lists this clonotype with a few counts. This chain joins TRBV2 and TRBJ1-2; D call uncertain. V lost 2 bases and J 4 bases, leaving 11 bases between the germline ends. CDR3 length: 14 residues. Germline lookup yields CDR1 SNHLY and CDR2 FYNNEI. The chain's CDR3 is CASSEYTSVYGYTF. CDR3 nucleotide sequence: TGTGCCAGCAGTGAATACACCTCCGTCTATGGCTACACCTTC.

The V call is TRBV23-1, the J call TRBJ2-7; perhaps TRBD1 as D (5 bases). TRBV23-1 is an ORF, with its function uncertain. Trimming shortened V by 4 bases and J by 7 bases, and 35 bases separated the two germline ends. The CDR3 extends over 20 amino acids. CDR3 loop: CASSLLSVPQGPQIPGEQYF. The CDR3 DNA is TGCGCCAGCAGTCTCCTCTCGGTCCCCCAGGGTCCTCAGATCCCTGGAGAGCAGTACTTC.

The genes are TRBV9 and TRBJ2-2; TRBD2 is a possible D gene (6 bases). CDR3 length: 15 residues. The V end was cut by 0 bases, the J end by 3 bases, with 9 bases between. Germline V gives CDR1 SGDLS, CDR2 YYNGEE. CDR3 amino acids: CASSVASVDTGELFF. The CDR3 DNA reads as TGTGCCAGCAGCGTAGCTAGCGTAGACACCGGGGAGCTGTTTTTT.

This sequence joins TRBV4-3 and TRBJ2-3, with 9 bases identical to TRBD2. Germline trimming cut 2 bases from V and 5 bases from J; bases unmatched to any gene: 8. CDR1 is LGHNA and CDR2 is YSLEER in the germline V gene. CDR3 size: 16 residues. The CDR3 nucleotides read TGCGCCAGCAGCCAACAAATAGCGGGAGTTGGAGATACGCAGTATTTT. It specifies CASSQQIAGVGDTQYF.

Here the CDR3 reads CASSSSGGHEQYF. In DNA, the CDR3 is TGTGCCAGCAGCTCCTCCGGGGGCCACGAGCAGTACTTC. The chain is built from TRBV7-9 and TRBJ2-7; D is tentatively TRBD1 or TRBD2 (6 bases each). Germline V lookup: CDR1 SEHNR, CDR2 FQNEAQ (reference sequence). CDR3 length: 13 amino acids. V dropped 4 bases and J dropped 5 bases, with 12 bases sitting between them.